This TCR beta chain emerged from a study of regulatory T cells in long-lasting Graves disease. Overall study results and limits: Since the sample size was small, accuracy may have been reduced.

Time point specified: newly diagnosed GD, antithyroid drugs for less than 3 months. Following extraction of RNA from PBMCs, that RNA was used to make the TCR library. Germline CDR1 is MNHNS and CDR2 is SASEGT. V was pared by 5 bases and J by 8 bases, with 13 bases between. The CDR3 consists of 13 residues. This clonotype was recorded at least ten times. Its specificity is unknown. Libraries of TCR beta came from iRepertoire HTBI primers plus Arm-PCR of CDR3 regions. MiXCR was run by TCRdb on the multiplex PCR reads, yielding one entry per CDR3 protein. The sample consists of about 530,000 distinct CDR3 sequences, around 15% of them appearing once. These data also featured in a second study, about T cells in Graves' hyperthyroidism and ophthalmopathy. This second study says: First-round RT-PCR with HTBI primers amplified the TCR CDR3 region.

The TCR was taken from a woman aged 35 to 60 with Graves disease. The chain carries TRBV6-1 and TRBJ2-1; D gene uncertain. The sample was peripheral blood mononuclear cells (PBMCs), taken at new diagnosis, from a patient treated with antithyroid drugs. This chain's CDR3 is CASSPSSNHEQFF. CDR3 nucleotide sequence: TGTGCCAGCAGTCCCTCTTCTAATCATGAGCAGTTCTTC.